This is a list of T cell receptor beta chains from one sample in a study of T cells in Graves' hyperthyroidism and ophthalmopathy. From the multiplex PCR reads, TCRdb called clonotypes with MiXCR, one entry per CDR3 protein. The data hold 380,000 or so distinct CDR3 sequences, with about 14% observed a single time. What was sequenced was blood. Source of these receptors: a man in his thirties or forties with Graves' hyperthyroidism that later progressed to Graves' ophthalmopathy. Both conserved end residues are part of each CDR3. Each record gives: CDR3 DNA, CDR3 protein, J gene, D gene, clone size, V gene. The D gene is left open where the match is weak. Clone size is not always given. Where it is, it says once, few, many or a class for expanded clones.

TGTGCCAGCAGCTTAGGGGGAGGAGAAAAACTGTTTTTT,CASSLGGGEKLFF,TRBJ1-4,NA,many,TRBV5-1
TGTGCCAGCAGCTTAGGGGCCGGAGCGGACACTGAAGCTTTCTTT,CASSLGAGADTEAFF,TRBJ1-1,NA,many,TRBV11-3
TGTGCCAGCAGTTTAGCGCCCCGGACAGGGGGTCTTTTCAACTATGGCTACACCTTC,CASSLAPRTGGLFNYGYTF,TRBJ1-2,TRBD1,few,TRBV12-3/TRBV12-4
TGCGCCAGCAGCGTGCCCAGGGGGATGAAGGGGGATAATGAAAAACTGTTTTTT,CASSVPRGMKGDNEKLFF,TRBJ1-4,TRBD1,NA,TRBV5-1
TGCAGCGTTGCGACAACCCTCCAAGAGACCCAGTACTTC,CSVATTLQETQYF,TRBJ2-5,NA,many,TRBV29-1
TGTGCCAGCAGCTTTGGCCAAGCGGGGGTAGATACGCAGTATTTT,CASSFGQAGVDTQYF,TRBJ2-3,TRBD2,NA,TRBV5-6
TGTGCCAGCAGCTTCAGACAGGGCTCTATTTACGAGCAGTACTTC,CASSFRQGSIYEQYF,TRBJ2-7,TRBD1,many,TRBV7-2
TGTGCCAGCAGCCCCGTGGGGGCGGGTGGAAACACCATATATTTT,CASSPVGAGGNTIYF,TRBJ1-3,NA,NA,TRBV3-1
TGCGCCAGCAGCCCAAGTTTTGGGCCCAATGAGCAGTTCTTC,CASSPSFGPNEQFF,TRBJ2-1,NA,NA,TRBV4-1
TGTGCCAGTAGTATCGGGGCAGAATCCTATGGCTACACCTTC,CASSIGAESYGYTF,TRBJ1-2,NA,many,TRBV19
TGTGCCAGCAGGTCATTAGGAGAGACCCAGTACTTC,CASRSLGETQYF,TRBJ2-5,NA,many,TRBV28
TGTGCCAGCAGCTTATCAGGTGGGGTTCACGTTTACAATCAGCCCCAGCATTTT,CASSLSGGVHVYNQPQHF,TRBJ1-5,NA,many,TRBV7-8
TGCAGTGCTTTGGGACAGAGCTCTGGGGCCAACGTCCTGACTTTC,CSALGQSSGANVLTF,TRBJ2-6,TRBD1,few,TRBV20-1
TGTGCCAGCAGTCCCCTCCAGGGGGTATACGCTGAAGCTTTCTTT,CASSPLQGVYAEAFF,TRBJ1-1,TRBD1,many,TRBV27
TGTGCCAGCAGTTCCCCGGCCTATGAGCAGTTCTTC,CASSSPAYEQFF,TRBJ2-1,NA,NA,TRBV6-5
TGTGCCAGACATTTGGGGGAGTATGAGCAGTTCTTC,CARHLGEYEQFF,TRBJ2-1,NA,NA,TRBV3-1
TGTGCCAGCAGCTTAGGCAGCGGGGGCGCCTACCAAGAGACCCAGTACTTC,CASSLGSGGAYQETQYF,TRBJ2-5,TRBD2,few,TRBV7-9
TGCAGTGCTAGAAAAGACGGACAGGCCCACACAGATACGCAGTATTTT,CSARKDGQAHTDTQYF,TRBJ2-3,TRBD1,many,TRBV20-1
TGTGCCAGCAGCGTAGGGGGGCCTCTTGGGGAGACCCAGTACTTC,CASSVGGPLGETQYF,TRBJ2-5,NA,NA,TRBV9
TGTGCCAGCAGTTTAAGCACTAGCCCAAGGCCCGGGGAGCTGTTTTTT,CASSLSTSPRPGELFF,TRBJ2-2,NA,NA,TRBV12-3/TRBV12-4
TGTGCCAGTAGTATGGGACGGATGAATTCACCCCTCCACTTT,CASSMGRMNSPLHF,TRBJ1-6,NA,NA,TRBV19
TGTGCCAGCAGCATAAGGGGGGGCTGGGGGACAGATACGCAGTATTTT,CASSIRGGWGTDTQYF,TRBJ2-3,NA,NA,TRBV9